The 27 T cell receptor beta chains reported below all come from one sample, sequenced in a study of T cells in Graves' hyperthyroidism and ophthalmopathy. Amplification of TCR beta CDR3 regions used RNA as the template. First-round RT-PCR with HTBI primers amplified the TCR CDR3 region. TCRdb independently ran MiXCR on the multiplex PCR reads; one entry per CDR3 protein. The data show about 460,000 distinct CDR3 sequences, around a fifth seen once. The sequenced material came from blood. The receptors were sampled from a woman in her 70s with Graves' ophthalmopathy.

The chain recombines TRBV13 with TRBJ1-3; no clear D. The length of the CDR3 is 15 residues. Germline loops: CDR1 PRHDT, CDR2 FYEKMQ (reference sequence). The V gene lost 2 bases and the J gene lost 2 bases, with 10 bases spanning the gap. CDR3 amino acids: CASSLKEETGNTIYF. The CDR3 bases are TGTGCCAGCAGCTTAAAGGAGGAAACTGGAAACACCATATATTTT.

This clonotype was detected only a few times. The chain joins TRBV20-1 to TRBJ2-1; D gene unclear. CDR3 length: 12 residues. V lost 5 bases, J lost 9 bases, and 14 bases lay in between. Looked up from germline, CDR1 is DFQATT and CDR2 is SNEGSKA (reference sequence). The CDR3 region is CSAGIDHLEQFF. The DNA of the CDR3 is TGCAGTGCTGGGATCGACCATCTTGAGCAGTTCTTC.

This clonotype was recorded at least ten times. CDR3 loop: CASSLGGRRNEQFF. For the CDR3, the DNA is TGTGCCAGCAGCTTAGGGGGAAGGAGGAATGAGCAGTTCTTC. The V call is TRBV7-2, the J call TRBJ2-1; maybe TRBD2 (5 bases). This CDR3 has 14 amino acids. V was clipped by 1 base and J by 7 bases, with 11 bases between them. Germline V lookup: CDR1 SGHTA, CDR2 FQGNSA.

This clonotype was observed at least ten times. The CDR3 spells CASSGQVANYGYTF. The CDR3 bases are TGTGCCAGCAGTGGACAGGTAGCTAACTATGGCTACACCTTC. The rearrangement joins TRBV2 to TRBJ1-2; maybe TRBD1 (6 bases). Germline V CDR1 and CDR2: SNHLY, FYNNEI. The CDR3 extends over 14 amino acids. The V end lost 4 bases, the J end lost 0 bases, and 9 bases lay between the germline ends.

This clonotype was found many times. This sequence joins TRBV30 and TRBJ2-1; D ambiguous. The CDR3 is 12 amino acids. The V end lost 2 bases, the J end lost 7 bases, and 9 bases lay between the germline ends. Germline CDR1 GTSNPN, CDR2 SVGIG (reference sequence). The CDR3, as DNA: TGTGCCTGGAGTTTGAAATTGAATGAGCAGTTCTTC. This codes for CAWSLKLNEQFF.

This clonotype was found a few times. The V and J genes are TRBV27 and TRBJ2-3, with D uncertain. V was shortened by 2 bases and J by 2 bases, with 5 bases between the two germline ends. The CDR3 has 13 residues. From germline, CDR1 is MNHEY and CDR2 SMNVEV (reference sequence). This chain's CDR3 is CASSLPHTDTQYF. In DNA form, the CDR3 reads TGTGCCAGCAGTTTACCGCACACAGATACGCAGTATTTT.

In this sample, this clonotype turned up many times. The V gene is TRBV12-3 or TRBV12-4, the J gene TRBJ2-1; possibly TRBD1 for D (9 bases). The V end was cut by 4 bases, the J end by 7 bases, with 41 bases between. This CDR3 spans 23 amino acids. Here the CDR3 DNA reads TGTGCCAGCAGTTCACCTTCTCCGGGACAGGGATTCATCGGGAGGGCTAGTTTAAATGAGCAGTTCTTC. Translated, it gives CASSSPSPGQGFIGRASLNEQFF.

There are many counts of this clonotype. CDR3 residues: CASSWRDGGKETQYF. DNA for the CDR3: TGTGCCAGCAGCTGGAGGGATGGAGGGAAAGAGACCCAGTACTTC. The chain couples TRBV7-2 to TRBJ2-5; perhaps TRBD2 as D (6 bases). CDR3 length: 15 residues. Germline V gene sequence: CDR1 SGHTA, CDR2 FQGNSA. V lost 4 bases, J lost 3 bases, and 15 bases lay in between.

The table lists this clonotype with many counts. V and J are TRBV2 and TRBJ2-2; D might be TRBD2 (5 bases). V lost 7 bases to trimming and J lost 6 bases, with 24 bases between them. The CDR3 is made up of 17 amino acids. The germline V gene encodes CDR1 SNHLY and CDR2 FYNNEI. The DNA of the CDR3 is TGTGCCAGCACCAAACCACTTGGTGTGGACGGGGCCGGGGAGCTGTTTTTT. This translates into CASTKPLGVDGAGELFF.

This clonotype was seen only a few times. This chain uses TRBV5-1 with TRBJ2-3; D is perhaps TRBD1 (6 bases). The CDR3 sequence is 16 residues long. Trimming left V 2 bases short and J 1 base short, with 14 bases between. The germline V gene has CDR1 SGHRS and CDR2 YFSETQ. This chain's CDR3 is CASSFSQGSGTDTQYF. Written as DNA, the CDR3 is TGCGCCAGCAGCTTCTCGCAGGGGTCGGGCACAGATACGCAGTATTTT.

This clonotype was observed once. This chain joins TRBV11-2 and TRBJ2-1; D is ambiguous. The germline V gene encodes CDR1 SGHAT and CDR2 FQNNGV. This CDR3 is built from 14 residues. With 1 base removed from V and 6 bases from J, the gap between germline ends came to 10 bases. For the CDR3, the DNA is TGTGCCAGCAGCTTAGGTCCATCATGCAATGAGCAGTTCTTC. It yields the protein CASSLGPSCNEQFF.

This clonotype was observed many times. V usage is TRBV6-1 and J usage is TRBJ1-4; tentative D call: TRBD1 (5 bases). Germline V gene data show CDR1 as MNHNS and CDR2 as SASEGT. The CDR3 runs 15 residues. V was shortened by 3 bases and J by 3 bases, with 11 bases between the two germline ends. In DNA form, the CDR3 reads TGTGCCAGCAGTGACACAGGCCAATCTAATGAAAAACTGTTTTTT. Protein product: CASSDTGQSNEKLFF.

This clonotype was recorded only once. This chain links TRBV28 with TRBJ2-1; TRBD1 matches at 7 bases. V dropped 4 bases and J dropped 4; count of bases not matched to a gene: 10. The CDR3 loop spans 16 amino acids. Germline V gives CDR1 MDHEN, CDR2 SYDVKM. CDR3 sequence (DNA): TGTGCCAGCAGTTCGATAAAAGAGGGGGCGTACAATGAGCAGTTCTTC. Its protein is CASSSIKEGAYNEQFF.

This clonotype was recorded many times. CDR3 in amino acids: CASSRDSLNTEAFF. The CDR3 region has the DNA TGTGCCAGCAGTCGGGACAGTCTAAACACTGAAGCTTTCTTT. The J gene is TRBJ1-1, the V gene TRBV2; 7 nucleotides align to TRBD1. Trimming took 5 bases from V and 2 from J; bases not matched to a gene: 5. In germline, CDR1 is SNHLY, CDR2 FYNNEI. CDR3 length: 14 residues.

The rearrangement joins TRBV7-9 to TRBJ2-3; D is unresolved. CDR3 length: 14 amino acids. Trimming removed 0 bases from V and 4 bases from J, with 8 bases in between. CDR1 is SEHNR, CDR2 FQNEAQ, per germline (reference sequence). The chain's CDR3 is CASSLAVGSDTQYF. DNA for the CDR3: TGTGCCAGCAGCTTAGCGGTGGGCTCAGATACGCAGTATTTT. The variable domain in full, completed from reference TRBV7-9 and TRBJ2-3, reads DTGVSQNPRHKITKRGQNVTFRCDPISEHNRLYWYRQTLGQGPEFLTYFQNEAQLEKSRLLSDRFSAERPKGSFSTLEIQRTEQGDSAMYLCASSLAVGSDTQYFGPGTRLTVL.

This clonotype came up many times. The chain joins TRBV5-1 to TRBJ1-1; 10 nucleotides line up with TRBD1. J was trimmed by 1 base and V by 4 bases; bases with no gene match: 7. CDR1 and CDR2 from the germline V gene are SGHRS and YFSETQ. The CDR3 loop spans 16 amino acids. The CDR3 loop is CASSPRDRGKNTEAFF. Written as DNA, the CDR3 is TGCGCCAGCAGCCCCCGGGACAGGGGAAAGAACACTGAAGCTTTCTTT.

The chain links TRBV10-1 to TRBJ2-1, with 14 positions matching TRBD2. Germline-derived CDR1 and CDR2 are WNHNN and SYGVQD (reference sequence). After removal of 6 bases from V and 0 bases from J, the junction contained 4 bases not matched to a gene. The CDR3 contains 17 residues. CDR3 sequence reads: CASSRGTSGSSYNEQFF. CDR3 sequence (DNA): TGCGCCAGCAGCCGCGGGACTAGCGGGAGCTCCTACAATGAGCAGTTCTTC.

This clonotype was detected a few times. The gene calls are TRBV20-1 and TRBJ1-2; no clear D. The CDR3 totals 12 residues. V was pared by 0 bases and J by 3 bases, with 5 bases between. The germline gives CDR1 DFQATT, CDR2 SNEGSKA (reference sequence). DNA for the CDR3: TGCAGTGCTAGAGAAGGGTACTATGGCTACACCTTC. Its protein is CSAREGYYGYTF.

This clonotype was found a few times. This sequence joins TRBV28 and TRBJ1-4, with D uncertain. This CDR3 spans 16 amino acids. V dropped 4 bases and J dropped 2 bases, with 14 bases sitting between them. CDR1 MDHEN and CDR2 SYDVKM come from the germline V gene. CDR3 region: CASSSYLGGTNEKLFF. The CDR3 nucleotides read TGTGCCAGCAGTTCCTACCTGGGAGGGACTAATGAAAAACTGTTTTTT.

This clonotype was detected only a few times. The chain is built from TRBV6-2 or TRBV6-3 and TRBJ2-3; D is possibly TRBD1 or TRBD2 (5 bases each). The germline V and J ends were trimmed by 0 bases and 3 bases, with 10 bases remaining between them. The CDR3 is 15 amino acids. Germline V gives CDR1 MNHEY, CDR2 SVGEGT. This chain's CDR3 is CASSYSRGPTDTQYF. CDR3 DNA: TGTGCCAGCAGTTACTCGAGGGGACCTACAGATACGCAGTATTTT.

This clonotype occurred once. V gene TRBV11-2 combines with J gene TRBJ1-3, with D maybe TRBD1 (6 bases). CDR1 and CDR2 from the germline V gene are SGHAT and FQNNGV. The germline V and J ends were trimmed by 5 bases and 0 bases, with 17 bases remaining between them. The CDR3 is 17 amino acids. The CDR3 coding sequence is TGTGCCAGCAGCCCCTACCGACAGGCAGGCTCTGGAAACACCATATATTTT. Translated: CASSPYRQAGSGNTIYF.

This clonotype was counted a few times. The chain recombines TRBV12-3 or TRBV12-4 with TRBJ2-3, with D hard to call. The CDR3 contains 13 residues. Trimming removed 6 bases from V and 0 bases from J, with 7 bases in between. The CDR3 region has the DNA TGTGCCAGCAGGTTCTCTAGCACAGATACGCAGTATTTT. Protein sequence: CASRFSSTDTQYF.

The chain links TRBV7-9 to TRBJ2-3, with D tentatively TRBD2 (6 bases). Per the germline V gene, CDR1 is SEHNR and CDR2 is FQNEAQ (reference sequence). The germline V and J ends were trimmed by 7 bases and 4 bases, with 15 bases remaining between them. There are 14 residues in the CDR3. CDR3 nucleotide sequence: TGTGCCAGCACTGTCGGGAGTTCCGCAGATACGCAGTATTTT. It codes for CASTVGSSADTQYF.

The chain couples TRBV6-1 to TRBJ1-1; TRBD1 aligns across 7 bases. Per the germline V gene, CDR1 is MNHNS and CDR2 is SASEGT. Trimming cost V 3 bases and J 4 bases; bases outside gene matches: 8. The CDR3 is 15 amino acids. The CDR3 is CASSEMTGQGTEAFF. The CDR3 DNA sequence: TGTGCCAGCAGTGAGATGACAGGGCAGGGCACTGAAGCTTTCTTT.

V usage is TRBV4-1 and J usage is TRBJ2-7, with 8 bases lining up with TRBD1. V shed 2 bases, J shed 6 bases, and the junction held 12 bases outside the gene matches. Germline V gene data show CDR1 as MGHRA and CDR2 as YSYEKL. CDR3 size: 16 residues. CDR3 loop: CASSQFGDRGGLEQYF. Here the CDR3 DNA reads TGCGCCAGCAGCCAATTCGGCGACAGGGGTGGGCTCGAGCAGTACTTC.

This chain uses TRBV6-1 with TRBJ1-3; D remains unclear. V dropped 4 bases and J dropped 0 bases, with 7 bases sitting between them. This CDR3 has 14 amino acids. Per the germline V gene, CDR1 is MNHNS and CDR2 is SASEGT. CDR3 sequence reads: CASSAGISGNTIYF. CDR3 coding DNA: TGTGCCAGCAGTGCGGGGATCTCTGGAAACACCATATATTTT.

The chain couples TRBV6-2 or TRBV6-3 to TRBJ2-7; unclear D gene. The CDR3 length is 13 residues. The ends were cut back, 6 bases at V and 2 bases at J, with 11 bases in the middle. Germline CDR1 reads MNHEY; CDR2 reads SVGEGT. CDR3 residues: CASSDALTYEQYF. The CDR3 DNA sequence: TGTGCCAGCAGCGACGCTCTAACCTACGAGCAGTACTTC.